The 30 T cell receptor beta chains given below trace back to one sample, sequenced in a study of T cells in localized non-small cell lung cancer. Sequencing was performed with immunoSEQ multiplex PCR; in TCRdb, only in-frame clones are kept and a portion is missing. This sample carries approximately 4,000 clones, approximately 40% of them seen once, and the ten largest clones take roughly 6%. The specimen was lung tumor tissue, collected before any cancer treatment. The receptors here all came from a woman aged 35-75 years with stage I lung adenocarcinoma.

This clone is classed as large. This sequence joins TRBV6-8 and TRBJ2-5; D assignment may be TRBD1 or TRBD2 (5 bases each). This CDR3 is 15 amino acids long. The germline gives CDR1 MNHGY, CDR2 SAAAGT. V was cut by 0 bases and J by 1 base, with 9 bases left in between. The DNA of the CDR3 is TGTGCCAGCAGTTACTCGACGGGGCTCCAAGAGACCCAGTACTTC. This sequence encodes CASSYSTGLQETQYF.

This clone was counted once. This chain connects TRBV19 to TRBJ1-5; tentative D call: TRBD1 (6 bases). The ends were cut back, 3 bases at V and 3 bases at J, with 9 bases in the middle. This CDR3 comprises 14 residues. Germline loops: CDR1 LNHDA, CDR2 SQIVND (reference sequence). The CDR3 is CASSIDRINQPQHF. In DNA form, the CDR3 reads TGTGCCAGTAGTATTGACAGGATCAATCAGCCCCAGCATTTT.

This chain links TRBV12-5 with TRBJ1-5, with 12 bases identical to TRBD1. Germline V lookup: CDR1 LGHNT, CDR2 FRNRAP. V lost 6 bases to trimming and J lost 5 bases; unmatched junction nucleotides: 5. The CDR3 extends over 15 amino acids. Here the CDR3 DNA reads TGTGCTAGTGGAGAGGGACAGGGGGCATATCAGCCCCAGCATTTT. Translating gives CASGEGQGAYQPQHF.

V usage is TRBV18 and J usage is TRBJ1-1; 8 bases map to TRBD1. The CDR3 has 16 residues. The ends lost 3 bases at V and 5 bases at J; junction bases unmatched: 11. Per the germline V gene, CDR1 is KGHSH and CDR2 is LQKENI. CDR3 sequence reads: CASSPQGQGAGTEAFF. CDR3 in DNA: TGTGCCAGCTCACCCCAGGGTCAGGGGGCTGGAACTGAAGCTTTCTTT. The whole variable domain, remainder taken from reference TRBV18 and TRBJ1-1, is NAGVMQNPRHLVRRRGQEARLRCSPMKGHSHVYWYRQLPEEGLKFMVYLQKENIIDESGMPKERFSAEFPKEGPSILRIQQVVRGDSAAYFCASSPQGQGAGTEAFFGQGTRLTVV.

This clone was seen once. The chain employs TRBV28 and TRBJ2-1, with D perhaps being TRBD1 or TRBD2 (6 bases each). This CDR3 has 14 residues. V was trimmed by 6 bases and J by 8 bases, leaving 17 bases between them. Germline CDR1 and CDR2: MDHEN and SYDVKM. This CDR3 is CASSLGGTFDEQFF. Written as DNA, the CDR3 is TGTGCCAGCAGCCTAGGGGGGACTTTTGATGAGCAGTTCTTC.

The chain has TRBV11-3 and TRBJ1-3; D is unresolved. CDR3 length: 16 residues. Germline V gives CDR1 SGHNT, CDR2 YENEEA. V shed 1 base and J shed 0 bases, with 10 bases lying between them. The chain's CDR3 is CASSLGAGPSGNTIYF. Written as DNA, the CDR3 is TGTGCCAGCAGCTTAGGGGCGGGTCCCTCTGGAAACACCATATATTTT.

The CDR3 region has the DNA TGTGCCAGCAGCCCACCTATGTCGCCCGAGCAGTACTTC. It encodes CASSPPMSPEQYF. This chain connects TRBV9 to TRBJ2-7, with unresolved D. Germline V gives CDR1 SGDLS, CDR2 YYNGEE. The length of the CDR3 is 13 residues. Trimming took off 4 bases at V and 6 bases at J, with 14 bases between the two ends. Full variable domain (missing parts from reference TRBV9 and TRBJ2-7): DSGVTQTPKHLITATGQRVTLRCSPRSGDLSVYWYQQSLDQGLQFLIQYYNGEERAKGNILERFSAQQFPDLHSELNLSSLELGDSALYFCASSPPMSPEQYFGPGTRLTVT.

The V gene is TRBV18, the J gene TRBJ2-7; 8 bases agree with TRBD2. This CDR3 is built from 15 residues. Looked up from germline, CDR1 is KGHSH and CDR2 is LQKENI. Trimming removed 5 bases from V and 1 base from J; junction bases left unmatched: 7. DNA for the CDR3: TGTGCCAGCTCATCTAAGACTAGCGCGTCCTACGAGCAGTACTTC. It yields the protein CASSSKTSASYEQYF.

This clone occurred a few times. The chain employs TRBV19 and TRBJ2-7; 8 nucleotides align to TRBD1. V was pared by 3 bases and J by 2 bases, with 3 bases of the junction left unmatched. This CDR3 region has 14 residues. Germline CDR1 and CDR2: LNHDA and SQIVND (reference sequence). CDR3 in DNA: TGTGCCAGTAGTATCGGGACAGGAACCTACGAGCAGTACTTC. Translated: CASSIGTGTYEQYF.

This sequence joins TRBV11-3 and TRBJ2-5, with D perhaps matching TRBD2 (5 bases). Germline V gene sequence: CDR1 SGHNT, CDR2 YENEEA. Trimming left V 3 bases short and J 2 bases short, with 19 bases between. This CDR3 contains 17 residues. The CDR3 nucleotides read TGTGCCAGCAGCTTGTTTGGGGAAGGAGGAGTGCAAGAGACCCAGTACTTC. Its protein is CASSLFGEGGVQETQYF.

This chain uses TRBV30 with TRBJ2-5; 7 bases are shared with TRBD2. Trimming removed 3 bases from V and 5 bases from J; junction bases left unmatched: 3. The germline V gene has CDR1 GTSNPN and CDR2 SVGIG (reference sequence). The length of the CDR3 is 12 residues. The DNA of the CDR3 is TGTGCCTGGAGCGGGGGGTGGGAGACCCAGTACTTC. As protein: CAWSGGWETQYF.

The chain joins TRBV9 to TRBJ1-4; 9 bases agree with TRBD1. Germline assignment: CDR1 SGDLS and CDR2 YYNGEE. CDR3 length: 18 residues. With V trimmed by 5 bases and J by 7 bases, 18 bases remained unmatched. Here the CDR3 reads CASSEQEGLQGAGEKLFF. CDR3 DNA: TGTGCCAGCAGTGAACAGGAGGGTTTACAGGGGGCGGGTGAAAAACTGTTTTTT. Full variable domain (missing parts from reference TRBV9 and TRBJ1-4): DSGVTQTPKHLITATGQRVTLRCSPRSGDLSVYWYQQSLDQGLQFLIQYYNGEERAKGNILERFSAQQFPDLHSELNLSSLELGDSALYFCASSEQEGLQGAGEKLFFGSGTQLSVL.

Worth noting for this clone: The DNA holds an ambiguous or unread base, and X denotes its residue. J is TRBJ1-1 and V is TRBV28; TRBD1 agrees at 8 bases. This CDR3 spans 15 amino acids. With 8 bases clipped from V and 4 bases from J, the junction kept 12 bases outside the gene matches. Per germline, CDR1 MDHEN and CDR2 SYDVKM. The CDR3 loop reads CASXDRGYGSTEAFF. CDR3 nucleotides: TGTGCCAGCRGTGACAGGGGCTATGGAAGCACTGAAGCTTTCTTT.

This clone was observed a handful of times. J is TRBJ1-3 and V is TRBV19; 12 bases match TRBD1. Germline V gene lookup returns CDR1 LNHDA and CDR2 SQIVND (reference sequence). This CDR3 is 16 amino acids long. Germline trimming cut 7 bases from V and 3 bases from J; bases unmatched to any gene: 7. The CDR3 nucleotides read TGTGCCAGTATCCCGGGACAGGGGGCAGGTGGAAACACCATATATTTT. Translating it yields CASIPGQGAGGNTIYF.

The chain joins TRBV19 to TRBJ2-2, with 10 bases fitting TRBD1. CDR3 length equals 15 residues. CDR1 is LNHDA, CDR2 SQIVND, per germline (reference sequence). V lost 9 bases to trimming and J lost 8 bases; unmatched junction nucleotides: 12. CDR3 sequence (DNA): TGTGCCAGCCGGAGACGGACAGGGGGTTGGGGGGAGCTGTTTTTT. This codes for CASRRRTGGWGELFF.

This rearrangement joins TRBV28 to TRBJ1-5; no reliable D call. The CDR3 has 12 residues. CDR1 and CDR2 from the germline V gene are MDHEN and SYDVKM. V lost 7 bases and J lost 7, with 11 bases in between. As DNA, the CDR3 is TGTGCCAGCACCTCGGGGTCCCAGCCCCAGCATTTT. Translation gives CASTSGSQPQHF.

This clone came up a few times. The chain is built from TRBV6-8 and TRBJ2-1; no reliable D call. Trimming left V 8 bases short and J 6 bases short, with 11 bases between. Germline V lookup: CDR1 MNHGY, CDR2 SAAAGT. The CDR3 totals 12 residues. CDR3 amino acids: CASHASPNEQFF. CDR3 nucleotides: TGTGCCAGCCATGCTAGTCCCAATGAGCAGTTCTTC.

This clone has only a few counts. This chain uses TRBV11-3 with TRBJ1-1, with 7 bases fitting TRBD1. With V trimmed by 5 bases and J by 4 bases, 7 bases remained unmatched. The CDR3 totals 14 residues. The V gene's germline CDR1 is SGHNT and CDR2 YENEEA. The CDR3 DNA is TGTGCCAGCAGCCTACAGGGGTTGAGCACTGAAGCTTTCTTT. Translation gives CASSLQGLSTEAFF.

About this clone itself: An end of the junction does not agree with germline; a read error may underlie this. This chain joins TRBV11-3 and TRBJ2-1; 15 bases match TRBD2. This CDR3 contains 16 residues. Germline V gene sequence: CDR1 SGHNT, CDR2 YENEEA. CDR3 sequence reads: CASSVGLAGGRDEQFF. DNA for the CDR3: TGTGCTAGCAGCGTGGGACTAGCGGGAGGCAGGGATGAGCAGTTCTTC.

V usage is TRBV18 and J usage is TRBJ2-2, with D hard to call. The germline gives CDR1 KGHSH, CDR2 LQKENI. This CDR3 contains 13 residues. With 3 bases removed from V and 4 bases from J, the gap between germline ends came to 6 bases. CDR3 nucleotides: TGTGCCAGCTCACCCCCCGTCACCGGGGAGCTGTTTTTT. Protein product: CASSPPVTGELFF.

The chain's CDR3 is CASSPGGILYGYTF. The CDR3 region has the DNA TGTGCCAGCTCACCAGGAGGGATCCTCTATGGCTACACCTTC. The chain links TRBV18 to TRBJ1-2; no definite D call. The germline V and J ends were trimmed by 2 bases and 4 bases, with 11 bases remaining between them. The CDR3 covers 14 residues. The V gene's germline CDR1 is KGHSH and CDR2 LQKENI.

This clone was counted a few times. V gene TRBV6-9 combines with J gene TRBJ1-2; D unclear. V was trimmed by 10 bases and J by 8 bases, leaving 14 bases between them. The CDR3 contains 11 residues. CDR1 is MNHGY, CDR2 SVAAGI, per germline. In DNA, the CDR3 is TGTGCCACCTCAAGTTTAGACGGCTACACCTTC. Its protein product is CATSSLDGYTF.

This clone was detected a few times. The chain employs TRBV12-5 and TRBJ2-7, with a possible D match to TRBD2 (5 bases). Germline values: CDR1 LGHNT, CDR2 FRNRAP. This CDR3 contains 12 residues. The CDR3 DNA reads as TGTGCCAGCACCGGGGAAACCTACGAGCAGTACTTC. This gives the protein CASTGETYEQYF.

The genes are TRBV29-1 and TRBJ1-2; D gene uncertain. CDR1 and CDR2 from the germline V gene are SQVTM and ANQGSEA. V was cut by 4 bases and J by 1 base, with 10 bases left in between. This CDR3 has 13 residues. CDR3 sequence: CSVVPGINYGYTF. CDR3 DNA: TGCAGCGTTGTGCCCGGGATTAACTATGGCTACACCTTC.

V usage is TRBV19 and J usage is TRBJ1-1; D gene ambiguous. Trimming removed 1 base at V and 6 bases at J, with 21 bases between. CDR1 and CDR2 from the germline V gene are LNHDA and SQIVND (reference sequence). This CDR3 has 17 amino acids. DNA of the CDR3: TGTGCCAGTAGTATAGGGAGCGTGGTGGCGGGTAACCCTGAAGCTTTCTTT. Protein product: CASSIGSVVAGNPEAFF.

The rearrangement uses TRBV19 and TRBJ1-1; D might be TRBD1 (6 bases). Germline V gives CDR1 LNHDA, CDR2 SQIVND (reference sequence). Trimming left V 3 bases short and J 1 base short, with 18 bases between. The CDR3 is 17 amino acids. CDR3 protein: CASSILVQGQGNTEAFF. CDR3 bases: TGTGCCAGTAGTATTCTGGTGCAGGGGCAAGGGAACACTGAAGCTTTCTTT. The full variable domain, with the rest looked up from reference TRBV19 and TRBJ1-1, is DGGITQSPKYLFRKEGQNVTLSCEQNLNHDAMYWYRQDPGQGLRLIYYSQIVNDFQKGDIAEGYSVSREKKESFPLTVTSAQKNPTAFYLCASSILVQGQGNTEAFFGQGTRLTVV.

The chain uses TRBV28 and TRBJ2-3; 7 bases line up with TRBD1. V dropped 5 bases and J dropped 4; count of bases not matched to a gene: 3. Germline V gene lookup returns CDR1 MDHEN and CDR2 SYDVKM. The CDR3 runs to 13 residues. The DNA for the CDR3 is TGTGCCAGCAGTGTCGGGACAGCAGATACGCAGTATTTT. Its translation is CASSVGTADTQYF. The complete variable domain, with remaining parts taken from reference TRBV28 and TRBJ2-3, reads DVKVTQSSRYLVKRTGEKVFLECVQDMDHENMFWYRQDPGLGLRLIYFSYDVKMKEKGDIPEGYSVSREKKERFSLILESASTNQTSMYLCASSVGTADTQYFGPGTRLTVL.

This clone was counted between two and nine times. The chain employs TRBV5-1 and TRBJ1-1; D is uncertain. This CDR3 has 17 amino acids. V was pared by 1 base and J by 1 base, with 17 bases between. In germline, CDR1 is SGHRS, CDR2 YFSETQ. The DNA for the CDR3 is TGCGCCAGCAGCTTGACCAATACCTTAGGGAAGAACACTGAAGCTTTCTTT. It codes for CASSLTNTLGKNTEAFF.

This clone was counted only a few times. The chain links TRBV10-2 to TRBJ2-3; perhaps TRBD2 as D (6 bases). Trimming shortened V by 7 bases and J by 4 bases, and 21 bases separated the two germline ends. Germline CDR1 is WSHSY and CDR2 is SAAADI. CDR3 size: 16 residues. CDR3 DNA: TGCGCCAGCAATCGGGGTGGAGGGGAAGGAGCAGATACGCAGTATTTT. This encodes CASNRGGGEGADTQYF.

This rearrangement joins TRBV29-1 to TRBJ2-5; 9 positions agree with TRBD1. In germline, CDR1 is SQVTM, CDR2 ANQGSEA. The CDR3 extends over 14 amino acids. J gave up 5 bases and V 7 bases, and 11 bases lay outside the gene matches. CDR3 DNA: TGCAGCGCCAGGCTCCGGGACAGGGTGGAGACCCAGTACTTC. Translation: CSARLRDRVETQYF. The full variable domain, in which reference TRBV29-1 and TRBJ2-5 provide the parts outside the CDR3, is SAVISQKPSRDICQRGTSLTIQCQVDSQVTMMFWYRQQPGQSLTLIATANQGSEATYESGFVIDKFPISRPNLTFSTLTVSNMSPEDSSIYLCSARLRDRVETQYFGPGTRLLVL.